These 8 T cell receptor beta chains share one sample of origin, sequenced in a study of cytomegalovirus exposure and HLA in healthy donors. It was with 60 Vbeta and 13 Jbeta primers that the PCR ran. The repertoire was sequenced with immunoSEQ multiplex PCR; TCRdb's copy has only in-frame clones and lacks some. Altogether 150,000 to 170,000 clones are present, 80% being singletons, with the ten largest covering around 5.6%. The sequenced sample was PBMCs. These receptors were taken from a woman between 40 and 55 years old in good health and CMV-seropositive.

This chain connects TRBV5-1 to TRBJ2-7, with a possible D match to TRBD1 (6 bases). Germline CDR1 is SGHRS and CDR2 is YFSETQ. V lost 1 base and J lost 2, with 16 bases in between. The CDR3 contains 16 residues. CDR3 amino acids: CASSLTTGILTYEQYF. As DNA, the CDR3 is TGCGCCAGCAGCTTGACTACAGGGATCCTAACCTACGAGCAGTACTTC.

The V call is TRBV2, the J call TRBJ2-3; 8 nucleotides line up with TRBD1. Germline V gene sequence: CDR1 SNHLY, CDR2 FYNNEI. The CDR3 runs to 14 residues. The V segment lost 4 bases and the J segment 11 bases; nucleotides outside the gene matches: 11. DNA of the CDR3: TGTGCCAGCAGTGCGGGACAGGCGAAGAGAGAGCAGTATTTT. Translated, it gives CASSAGQAKREQYF.

The CDR3 loop is CASSTGQGAIQPQHF. CDR3 nucleotide sequence: TGTGCCAGTAGTACCGGACAGGGGGCGATTCAGCCCCAGCATTTT. The V call is TRBV19, the J call TRBJ1-5; TRBD1 agrees at 11 bases. V shed 4 bases, J shed 6 bases, and the junction held 5 bases outside the gene matches. The CDR3 length is 15 residues. Per the germline V gene, CDR1 is LNHDA and CDR2 is SQIVND (reference sequence).

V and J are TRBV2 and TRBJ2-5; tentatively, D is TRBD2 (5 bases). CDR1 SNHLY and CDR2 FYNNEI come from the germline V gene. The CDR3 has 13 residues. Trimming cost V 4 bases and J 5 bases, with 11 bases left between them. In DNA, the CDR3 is TGTGCCAGCAGTGTAGAGGGCTGGGAGACCCAGTACTTC. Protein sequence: CASSVEGWETQYF.

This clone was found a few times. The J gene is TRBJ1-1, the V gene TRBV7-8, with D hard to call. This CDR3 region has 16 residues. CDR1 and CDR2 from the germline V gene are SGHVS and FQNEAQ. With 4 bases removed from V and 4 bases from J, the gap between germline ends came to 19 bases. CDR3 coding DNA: TGTGCCAGCAGCTCCCGAGGGCGGGTGATGAGCACTGAAGCTTTCTTT. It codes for CASSSRGRVMSTEAFF.

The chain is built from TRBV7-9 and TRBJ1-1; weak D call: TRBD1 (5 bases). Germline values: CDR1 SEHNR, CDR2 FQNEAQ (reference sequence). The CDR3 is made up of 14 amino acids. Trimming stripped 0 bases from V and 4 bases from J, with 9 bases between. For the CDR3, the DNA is TGTGCCAGCAGCTTAGCAGGGGCTGGCACTGAAGCTTTCTTT. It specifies CASSLAGAGTEAFF. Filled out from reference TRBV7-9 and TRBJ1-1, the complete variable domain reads DTGVSQNPRHKITKRGQNVTFRCDPISEHNRLYWYRQTLGQGPEFLTYFQNEAQLEKSRLLSDRFSAERPKGSFSTLEIQRTEQGDSAMYLCASSLAGAGTEAFFGQGTRLTVV.

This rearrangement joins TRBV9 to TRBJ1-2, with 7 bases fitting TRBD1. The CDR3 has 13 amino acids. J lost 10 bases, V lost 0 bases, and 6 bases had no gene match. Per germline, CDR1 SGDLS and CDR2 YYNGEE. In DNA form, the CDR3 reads TGTGCCAGCAGCGTAGGACAGGGAGACGACTACACCTTC. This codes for CASSVGQGDDYTF.

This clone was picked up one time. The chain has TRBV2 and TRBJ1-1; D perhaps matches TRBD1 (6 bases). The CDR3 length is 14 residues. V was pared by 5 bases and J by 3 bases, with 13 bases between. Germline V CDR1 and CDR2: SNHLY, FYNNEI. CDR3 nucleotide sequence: TGTGCCAGCAGTCCGCAGGGGACGCACACTGAAGCTTTCTTT. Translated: CASSPQGTHTEAFF.